This T cell receptor (beta chain) was sequenced during a study of regulatory and conventional T cells in RAG deficiency. Study-wide results and limits: In Omenn syndrome, Treg and Tconv repertoires overlapped >75%.

Germline CDR1 SGHRS, CDR2 YFSETQ. This CDR3 region has 17 residues. The V segment lost 4 bases and the J segment 1 base; nucleotides outside the gene matches: 11. Blood CD4+ CD25-high CD127-low regulatory T cells supplied the genomic DNA template. This clone has a single count. Its antigen remains unknown. The data were produced by immunoSEQ multiplex PCR, yet TCRdb's version contains in-frame clones alone and is incomplete. The sample includes under 30,000 clones, 75% to 95% of them seen just once. This sample was shared with a second study, whose subject was regulatory T cells. Per that study: Amplification used 52 TRBV primers and 13 TRBJ primers.

Sequenced input: Tregs sorted from blood. This TCR derives from a human donor in good health. The chain links TRBV5-1 to TRBJ2-3; 8 bases agree with TRBD2. CDR3 region: CASSIGWSGGRTDTQYF. CDR3 in DNA: TGCGCCAGCAGCATCGGTTGGAGCGGGGGCCGCACAGATACGCAGTATTTT.